Below, 22 T cell receptor beta chains from the same sample are listed, as sequenced in a study of T cells after yellow fever vaccination. TCRdb ran MiXCR on the 5' RACE reads and lists one entry per CDR3 protein. Counted here are around 140,000 distinct CDR3 sequences, 5% to 8% occurring once; the ten biggest clones make up 0.5% to 0.65%. This sample comprised CD4+ T cells sorted from PBMCs, obtained 10 days after the yellow fever booster vaccination. The receptors derive from a man aged 25 to 45 who received the YFV17D yellow fever vaccine.

This clonotype was recorded at least ten times. This chain joins TRBV20-1 and TRBJ2-7; 9 bases fit TRBD2. Germline trimming cut 1 base from V and 4 bases from J; bases unmatched to any gene: 2. Germline CDR1 is DFQATT and CDR2 is SNEGSKA (reference sequence). This CDR3 has 13 residues. The CDR3 here is CSARVSGSYEQYF. The CDR3 DNA is TGCAGTGCTAGAGTTAGCGGGAGTTACGAGCAGTACTTC.

The sample holds many counts of this clonotype. DNA for the CDR3: TGTGCCAGCAGCGCCCAAGGGTGGGAGCAGTACTTC. As protein: CASSAQGWEQYF. The chain uses TRBV7-9 and TRBJ2-7, with no clear D. Germline V gene sequence: CDR1 SEHNR, CDR2 FQNEAQ (reference sequence). V shed 5 bases and J shed 7 bases, with 12 bases lying between them. This CDR3 is built from 12 residues.

This clonotype was recorded many times. The rearrangement links TRBV3-1 to TRBJ2-7; D not certain. Trimming pared 4 bases from V and 5 bases from J, leaving 12 bases between. From germline, CDR1 is LGHDT and CDR2 YNNKEL (reference sequence). The CDR3 has 13 residues. CDR3 region: CASSPSTPHEQYF. CDR3 nucleotides: TGTGCCAGCAGCCCCTCCACTCCCCACGAGCAGTACTTC.

This clonotype was picked up many times. The J gene is TRBJ2-3, the V gene TRBV7-6; tentatively, D is TRBD1 (5 bases). Trimming removed 1 base from V and 4 bases from J, with 9 bases in between. The CDR3 sequence is 14 residues long. Germline V lookup: CDR1 SGHVS, CDR2 FNYEAQ. The CDR3 DNA is TGTGCCAGCAGCTTAGATCAGGGATCAGATACGCAGTATTTT. Translated: CASSLDQGSDTQYF.

This clonotype was recorded at least ten times. This chain links TRBV5-1 with TRBJ2-1, with 8 bases identical to TRBD2. CDR1 is SGHRS, CDR2 YFSETQ, per germline. V gave up 5 bases and J gave up 2 bases; unmatched junction bases: 3. This CDR3 has 14 amino acids. As DNA, the CDR3 is TGCGCCAGCAGACTAGCGGAAACCTACAATGAGCAGTTCTTC. Its translation is CASRLAETYNEQFF.

The V and J genes are TRBV12-3 or TRBV12-4 and TRBJ2-1, with TRBD1 as a possible D gene (5 bases). The CDR3 spans 15 residues. Trimming removed 7 bases from V and 2 bases from J, with 15 bases in between. The CDR3 DNA follows: TGTGCCAGCACCTGGGGCTCCGGAGCCTACAATGAGCAGTTCTTC. This codes for CASTWGSGAYNEQFF.

Many counts were recorded for this clonotype. This chain connects TRBV27 to TRBJ1-4, with D hard to call. Germline CDR1 MNHEY, CDR2 SMNVEV (reference sequence). V was shortened by 6 bases and J by 4 bases, with 15 bases between the two germline ends. This CDR3 is 15 amino acids long. The CDR3 DNA is TGTGCCAGCAGGCCACCCGCCTCGTTTAATGAAAAACTGTTTTTT. Its translation is CASRPPASFNEKLFF.

V gene TRBV28 combines with J gene TRBJ2-2, with TRBD1 matching 7 bases. The CDR3 is 15 amino acids. V was pared by 3 bases and J by 6 bases, with 7 bases of the junction left unmatched. Per the germline V gene, CDR1 is MDHEN and CDR2 is SYDVKM. The CDR3: CASSLGQRVSGELFF. The DNA of the CDR3 is TGTGCCAGCAGTTTGGGACAGCGAGTATCCGGGGAGCTGTTTTTT.

The table lists this clonotype with a few counts. The chain employs TRBV29-1 and TRBJ2-3; tentatively, D is TRBD2 (6 bases). Germline V gene lookup returns CDR1 SQVTM and CDR2 ANQGSEA. Trimming took 7 bases from V and 4 from J, leaving 15 bases between them. This CDR3 contains 13 residues. The CDR3 protein is CSGFRGGADTQYF. CDR3 coding DNA: TGCAGCGGGTTCCGGGGAGGCGCAGATACGCAGTATTTT.

This clonotype has a count of ten or more. V and J are TRBV6-5 and TRBJ1-1; D remains unclear. The V gene's germline CDR1 is MNHEY and CDR2 SVGAGI. The ends were cut back, 4 bases at V and 7 bases at J, with 7 bases in the middle. This CDR3 comprises 11 residues. The CDR3 here is CASSFRSEAFF. CDR3 in DNA: TGTGCCAGCAGTTTCAGGAGTGAAGCTTTCTTT.

This clonotype has at least ten counts. The J gene is TRBJ1-5, the V gene TRBV7-2; no clear D gene. Trimming took 5 bases from V and 4 from J, leaving 12 bases between them. The CDR3 runs to 14 residues. Germline loops: CDR1 SGHTA, CDR2 FQGNSA. CDR3 sequence: CASSRLGPNQPQHF. The CDR3 DNA sequence: TGTGCCAGCAGCCGGTTAGGGCCAAATCAGCCCCAGCATTTT.

This chain connects TRBV20-1 to TRBJ2-1; a possible D gene is TRBD2 (6 bases). In germline, CDR1 is DFQATT, CDR2 SNEGSKA (reference sequence). Trimming took off 1 base at V and 9 bases at J, with 22 bases between the two ends. The CDR3 has 16 amino acids. The CDR3 protein is CSARGGDRYAYGEQFF. CDR3 bases: TGCAGTGCTAGAGGGGGGGACCGCTATGCATACGGTGAGCAGTTCTTC.

This rearrangement joins TRBV7-9 to TRBJ1-5; unclear D gene. Trimming removed 5 bases from V and 7 bases from J, with 18 bases in between. CDR1 SEHNR and CDR2 FQNEAQ come from the germline V gene (reference sequence). The CDR3 extends over 15 amino acids. The CDR3 here is CASSLGALVQQPQHF. The CDR3 DNA reads TGTGCCAGCAGCCTGGGAGCTCTAGTACAACAGCCCCAGCATTTT. Filled out from reference TRBV7-9 and TRBJ1-5, the complete variable domain reads DTGVSQNPRHKITKRGQNVTFRCDPISEHNRLYWYRQTLGQGPEFLTYFQNEAQLEKSRLLSDRFSAERPKGSFSTLEIQRTEQGDSAMYLCASSLGALVQQPQHFGDGTRLSIL.

At least ten counts were recorded for this clonotype. The rearrangement links TRBV7-2 to TRBJ2-1; either TRBD1 or TRBD2 may fit D (5 bases each). Germline CDR1 and CDR2: SGHTA and FQGNSA. V lost 2 bases to trimming and J lost 4 bases, with 12 bases between them. This CDR3 spans 15 amino acids. CDR3 coding DNA: TGTGCCAGCAGCTTACTCGAGGGACCTTACAATGAGCAGTTCTTC. This translates into CASSLLEGPYNEQFF.

The rearrangement uses TRBV7-8 and TRBJ2-3; 9 bases fit TRBD2. The V gene's germline CDR1 is SGHVS and CDR2 FQNEAQ. V lost 5 bases, J lost 0 bases, and 6 bases stayed unmatched. There are 16 residues in the CDR3. The CDR3 nucleotides read TGTGCCAGCAGCCCGCGGACTAGCGTAAGCACAGATACGCAGTATTTT. Translating it yields CASSPRTSVSTDTQYF.

V gene TRBV20-1 combines with J gene TRBJ2-3, with 8 bases fitting TRBD2. Trimming took 5 bases from V and 2 from J; bases not matched to a gene: 12. Germline CDR1 reads DFQATT; CDR2 reads SNEGSKA (reference sequence). CDR3 length equals 16 residues. CDR3 region: CSASPPKREYTDTQYF. CDR3 in DNA: TGCAGTGCTTCGCCCCCTAAGCGGGAGTACACAGATACGCAGTATTTT.

The CDR3 sequence: CSARPGTTGELFF. CDR3 DNA sequence: TGCAGTGCTAGACCCGGGACCACCGGGGAGCTGTTTTTT. The chain joins TRBV20-1 to TRBJ2-2; D could derive from TRBD1 or TRBD2 (5 bases each). The CDR3 is made up of 13 amino acids. Germline CDR1 DFQATT, CDR2 SNEGSKA (reference sequence). V lost 2 bases, J lost 4 bases, and 8 bases lay in between.

This clonotype was counted many times. The chain couples TRBV11-3 to TRBJ2-3, with TRBD2 as a possible D gene (7 bases). Trimming removed 5 bases at V and 2 bases at J, with 14 bases between. The CDR3 loop spans 15 amino acids. The germline V gene encodes CDR1 SGHNT and CDR2 YENEEA. In nucleotides, the CDR3 is TGTGCCAGCAGCCGCACGGGGGGCTACACAGATACGCAGTATTTT. Its translation is CASSRTGGYTDTQYF.

This clonotype has ten or more counts. This chain links TRBV6-5 with TRBJ2-3; 8 bases are shared with TRBD2. With 0 bases clipped from V and 2 bases from J, the junction kept 1 base outside the gene matches. In germline, CDR1 is MNHEY, CDR2 SVGAGI. CDR3 length: 15 amino acids. The CDR3 DNA is TGTGCCAGCAGTTACTCTAGCGGGGACACAGATACGCAGTATTTT. Translation: CASSYSSGDTDTQYF.

This clonotype was counted between two and nine times. This chain links TRBV7-6 with TRBJ2-5; 9 bases map to TRBD1. Germline lookup yields CDR1 SGHVS and CDR2 FNYEAQ. Unmatched junction bases numbered 8, after V lost 5 bases and J lost 4 bases. The CDR3 consists of 15 residues. CDR3 nucleotide sequence: TGTGCCAGCAGCGATCCGGGACAGGGCGTAGAGACCCAGTACTTC. Protein: CASSDPGQGVETQYF.

This clonotype appeared many times. The chain couples TRBV12-3 or TRBV12-4 to TRBJ2-7, with D perhaps given as TRBD1 or TRBD2 (6 bases each). The CDR3 spans 14 residues. V shed 3 bases and J shed 2 bases, with 11 bases lying between them. The CDR3 DNA follows: TGTGCCAGCAGTTTGGGGGGCCCAACCTACGAGCAGTACTTC. It specifies CASSLGGPTYEQYF.

This clonotype showed up many times. The chain couples TRBV5-1 to TRBJ2-5; the D call may be TRBD1 or TRBD2 (5 bases each). Germline V gene sequence: CDR1 SGHRS, CDR2 YFSETQ. This CDR3 has 13 amino acids. V gave up 4 bases and J gave up 3 bases, with 10 bases separating them. The CDR3 sequence is CASSRGPEETQYF. The CDR3 coding sequence is TGCGCCAGCAGCAGGGGACCCGAAGAGACCCAGTACTTC.